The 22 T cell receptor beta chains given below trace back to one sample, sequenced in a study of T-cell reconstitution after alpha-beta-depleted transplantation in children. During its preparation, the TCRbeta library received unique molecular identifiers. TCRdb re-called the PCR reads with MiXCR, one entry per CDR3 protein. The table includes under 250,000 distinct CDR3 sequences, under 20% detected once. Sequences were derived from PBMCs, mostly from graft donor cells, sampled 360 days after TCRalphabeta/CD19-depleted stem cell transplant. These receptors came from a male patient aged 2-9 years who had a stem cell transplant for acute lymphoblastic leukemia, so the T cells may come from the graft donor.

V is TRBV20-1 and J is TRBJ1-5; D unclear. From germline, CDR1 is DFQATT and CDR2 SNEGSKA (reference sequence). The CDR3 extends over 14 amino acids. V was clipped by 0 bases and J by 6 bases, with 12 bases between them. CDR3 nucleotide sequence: TGCAGTGCTAGAGAAAAGAAGGGAAGTCAGCCCCAGCATTTT. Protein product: CSAREKKGSQPQHF.

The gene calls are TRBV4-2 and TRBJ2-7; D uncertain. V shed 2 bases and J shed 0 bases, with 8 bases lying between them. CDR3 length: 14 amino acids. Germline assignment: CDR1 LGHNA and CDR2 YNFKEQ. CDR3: CASSQLENSYEQYF. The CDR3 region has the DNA TGTGCCAGCAGCCAATTGGAGAACTCCTACGAGCAGTACTTC.

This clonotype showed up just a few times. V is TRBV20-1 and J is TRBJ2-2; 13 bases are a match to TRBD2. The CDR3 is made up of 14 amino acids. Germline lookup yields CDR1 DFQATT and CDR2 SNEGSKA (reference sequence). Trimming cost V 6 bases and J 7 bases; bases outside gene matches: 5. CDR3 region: CSALAGGPDGELFF. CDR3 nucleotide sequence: TGCAGTGCACTAGCGGGGGGGCCGGACGGGGAGCTGTTTTTT.

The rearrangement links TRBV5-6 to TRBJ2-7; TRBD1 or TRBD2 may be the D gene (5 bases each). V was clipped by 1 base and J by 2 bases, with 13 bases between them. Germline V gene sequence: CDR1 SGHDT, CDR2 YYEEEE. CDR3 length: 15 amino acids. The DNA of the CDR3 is TGTGCCAGCAGCTTGAACCGGGACGAAGCCTACGAGCAGTACTTC. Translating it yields CASSLNRDEAYEQYF.

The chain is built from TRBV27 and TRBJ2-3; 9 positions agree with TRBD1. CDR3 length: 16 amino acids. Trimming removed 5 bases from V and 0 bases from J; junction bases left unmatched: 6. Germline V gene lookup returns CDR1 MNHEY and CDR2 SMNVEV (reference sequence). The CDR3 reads CASSRPGTGSTDTQYF. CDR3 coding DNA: TGTGCCAGCAGTCGACCGGGGACAGGGAGCACAGATACGCAGTATTTT.

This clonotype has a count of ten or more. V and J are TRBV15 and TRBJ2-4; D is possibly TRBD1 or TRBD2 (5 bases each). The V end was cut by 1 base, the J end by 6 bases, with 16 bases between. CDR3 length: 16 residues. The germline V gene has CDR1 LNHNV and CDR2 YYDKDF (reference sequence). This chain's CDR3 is CATSRAAGGRINIQYF. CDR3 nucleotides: TGTGCCACCAGCAGAGCTGCTGGGGGACGGATAAACATTCAGTACTTC.

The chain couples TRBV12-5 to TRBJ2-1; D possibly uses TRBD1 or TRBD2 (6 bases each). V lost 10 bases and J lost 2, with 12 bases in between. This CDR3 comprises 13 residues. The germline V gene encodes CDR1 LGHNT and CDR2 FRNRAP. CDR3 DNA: TGTGCTACTACTAGGGGGGCCTACAATGAGCAGTTCTTC. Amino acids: CATTRGAYNEQFF.

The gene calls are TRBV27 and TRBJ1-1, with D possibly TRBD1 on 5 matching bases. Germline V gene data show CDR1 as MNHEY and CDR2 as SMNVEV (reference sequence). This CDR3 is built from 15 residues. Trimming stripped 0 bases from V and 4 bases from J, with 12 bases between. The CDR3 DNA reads TGTGCCAGCAGTTTATCGGTTGGGGGAAGCACTGAAGCTTTCTTT. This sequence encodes CASSLSVGGSTEAFF.

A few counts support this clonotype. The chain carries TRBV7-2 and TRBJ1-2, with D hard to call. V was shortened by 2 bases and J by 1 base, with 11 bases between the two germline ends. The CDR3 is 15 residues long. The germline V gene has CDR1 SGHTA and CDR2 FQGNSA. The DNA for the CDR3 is TGTGCCAGCAGCTTAAGGCAGGACGGTAACTATGGCTACACCTTC. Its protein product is CASSLRQDGNYGYTF. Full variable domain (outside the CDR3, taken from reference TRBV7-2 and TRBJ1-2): GAGVSQSPSNKVTEKGKDVELRCDPISGHTALYWYRQSLGQGLEFLIYFQGNSAPDKSGLPSDRFSAERTGGSVSTLTIQRTQQEDSAVYLCASSLRQDGNYGYTFGSGTRLTVV.

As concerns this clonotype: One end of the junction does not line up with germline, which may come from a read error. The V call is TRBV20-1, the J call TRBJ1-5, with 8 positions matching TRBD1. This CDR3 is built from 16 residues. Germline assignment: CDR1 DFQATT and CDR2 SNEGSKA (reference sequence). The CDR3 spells CCARLPGTGSNQPQHF. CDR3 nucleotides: TGCTGTGCTAGACTTCCCGGGACAGGAAGCAATCAGCCCCAGCATTTT.

CDR3 nucleotides: TGTGCCAGCGGAGGGGGGCCCGGGGAGCTGTTTTTT. Translated, it gives CASGGGPGELFF. The chain recombines TRBV9 with TRBJ2-2; tentatively, D is TRBD1 or TRBD2 (6 bases each). The ends were cut back, 7 bases at V and 6 bases at J, with 10 bases in the middle. Germline V lookup: CDR1 SGDLS, CDR2 YYNGEE. This CDR3 is 12 amino acids long.

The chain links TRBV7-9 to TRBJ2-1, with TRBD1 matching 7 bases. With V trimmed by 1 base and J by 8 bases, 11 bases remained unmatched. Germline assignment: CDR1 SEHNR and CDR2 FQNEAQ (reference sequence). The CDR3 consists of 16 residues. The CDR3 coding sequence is TGTGCCAGCAGCTTAGTTGTTACAGGGGACGTCGATGAGCAGTTCTTC. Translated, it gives CASSLVVTGDVDEQFF.

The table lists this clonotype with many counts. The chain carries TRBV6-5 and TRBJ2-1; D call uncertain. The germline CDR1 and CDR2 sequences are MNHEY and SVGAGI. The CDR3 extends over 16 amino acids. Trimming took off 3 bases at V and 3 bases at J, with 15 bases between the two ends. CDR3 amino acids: CASSYIQRSFYNEQFF. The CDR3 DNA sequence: TGTGCCAGCAGTTATATTCAGCGTTCTTTCTACAATGAGCAGTTCTTC.

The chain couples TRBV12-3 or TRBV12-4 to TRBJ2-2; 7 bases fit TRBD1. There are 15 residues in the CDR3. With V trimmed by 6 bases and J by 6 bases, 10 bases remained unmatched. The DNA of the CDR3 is TGTGCCAGCAGACCACCGGGACAGACATCCGGGGAGCTGTTTTTT. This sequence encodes CASRPPGQTSGELFF.

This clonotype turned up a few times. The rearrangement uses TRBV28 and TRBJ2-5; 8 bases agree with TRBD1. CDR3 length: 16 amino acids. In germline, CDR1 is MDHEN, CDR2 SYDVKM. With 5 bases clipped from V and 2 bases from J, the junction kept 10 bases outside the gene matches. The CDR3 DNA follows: TGTGCCAGCAGTGCCGTCAGGGGGCCTCGACAAGAGACCCAGTACTTC. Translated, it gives CASSAVRGPRQETQYF.

The CDR3 region is CASSEFGSGANVLTF. CDR3 nucleotide sequence: TGTGCCAGCAGTGAATTCGGCTCTGGGGCCAACGTCCTGACTTTC. The V and J genes are TRBV25-1 and TRBJ2-6, with D uncertain. Germline CDR1 and CDR2: MGHDK and SYGVNS. The CDR3 extends over 15 amino acids. V dropped 1 base and J dropped 0 bases, with 4 bases sitting between them. Full variable domain (outside the CDR3, taken from reference TRBV25-1 and TRBJ2-6): EADIYQTPRYLVIGTGKKITLECSQTMGHDKMYWYQQDPGMELHLIHYSYGVNSTEKGDLSSESTVSRIRTEHFPLTLESARPSHTSQYLCASSEFGSGANVLTFGAGSRLTVL.

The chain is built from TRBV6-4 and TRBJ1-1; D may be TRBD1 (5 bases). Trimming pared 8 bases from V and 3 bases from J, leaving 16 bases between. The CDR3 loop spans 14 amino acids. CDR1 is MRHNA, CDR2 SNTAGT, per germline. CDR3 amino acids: CASGETVFDTEAFF. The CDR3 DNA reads TGTGCCAGCGGGGAGACAGTTTTCGACACTGAAGCTTTCTTT.

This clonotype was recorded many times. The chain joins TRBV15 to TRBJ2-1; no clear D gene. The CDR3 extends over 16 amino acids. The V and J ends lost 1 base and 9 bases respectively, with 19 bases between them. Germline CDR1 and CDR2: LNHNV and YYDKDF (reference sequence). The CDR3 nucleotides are TGTGCCACCAGCAGAGGAGACTTAGAACCTACAATTGAGCAGTTCTTC. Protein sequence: CATSRGDLEPTIEQFF.

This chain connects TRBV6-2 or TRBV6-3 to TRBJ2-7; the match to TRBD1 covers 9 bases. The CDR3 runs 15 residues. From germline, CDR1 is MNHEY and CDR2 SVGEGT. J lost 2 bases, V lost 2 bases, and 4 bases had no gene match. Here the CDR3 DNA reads TGTGCCAGCAGTTACGGGGACAGGGAAACCTACGAGCAGTACTTC. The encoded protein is CASSYGDRETYEQYF.

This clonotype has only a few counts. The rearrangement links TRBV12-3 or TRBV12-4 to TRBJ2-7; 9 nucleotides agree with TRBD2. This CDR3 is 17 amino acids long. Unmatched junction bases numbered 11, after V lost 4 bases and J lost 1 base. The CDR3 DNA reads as TGTGCCAGCAGTTCCCTCCACTGGACTAGCGTATCCTACGAGCAGTACTTC. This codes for CASSSLHWTSVSYEQYF.

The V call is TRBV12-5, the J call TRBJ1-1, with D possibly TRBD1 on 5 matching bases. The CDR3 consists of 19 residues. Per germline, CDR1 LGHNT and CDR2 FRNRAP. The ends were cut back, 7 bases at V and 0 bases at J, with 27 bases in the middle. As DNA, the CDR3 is TGTGCTAGTGCGATCCGAGTACTTGGGGCGCGAGGTTTGAACACTGAAGCTTTCTTT. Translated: CASAIRVLGARGLNTEAFF. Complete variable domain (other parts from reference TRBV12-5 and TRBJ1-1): DARVTQTPRHKVTEMGQEVTMRCQPILGHNTVFWYRQTMMQGLELLAYFRNRAPLDDSGMPKDRFSAEMPDATLATLKIQPSEPRDSAVYFCASAIRVLGARGLNTEAFFGQGTRLTVV.

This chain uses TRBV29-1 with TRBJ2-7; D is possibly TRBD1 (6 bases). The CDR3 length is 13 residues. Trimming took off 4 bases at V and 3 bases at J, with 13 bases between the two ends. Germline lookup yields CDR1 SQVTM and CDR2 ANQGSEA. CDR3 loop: CSVVGTTLYEQYF. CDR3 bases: TGCAGCGTTGTGGGGACAACACTCTACGAGCAGTACTTC.